This TCR beta chain stems from a study of blood T cell repertoires in COVID-19. At the level of the study: The samples span acute and convalescent COVID-19 from the United States, Italy and Spain. Sample material is recorded as cDNA or gDNA derived from T cells, B-cell-depleted T cells, or PBMCs.

Germline V gene data show CDR1 as MNHEY and CDR2 as SVGEGT. Unmatched junction bases numbered 8, after V lost 0 bases and J lost 3 bases. This CDR3 contains 18 residues. In the original workflow: Reference gene primer amplification yielded estimated nucleated cell counts. Clones were read by immunoSEQ multiplex PCR, and TCRdb kept only the in-frame ones, dropping some. V, J and clone size are taken as reported in that table, and D and trimming were inferred from the DNA itself. The table shows just over 650,000 clones, with about nine tenths occurring only once. This clonotype was obtained from a woman younger than 30 with acute or convalescent COVID-19. V and J are TRBV6-2 or TRBV6-3 and TRBJ2-2, with TRBD2 identical over 9 bases. Sample: peripheral blood. The CDR3 is CASSYSRRGGRHTGELFF. In DNA form, the CDR3 reads TGTGCCAGCAGTTACTCGAGGCGGGGGGGCCGGCACACCGGGGAGCTGTTTTTT.